These 30 T cell receptor beta chains came from one sample sequenced in a study of cytomegalovirus exposure and HLA in healthy donors. Both 60 Vbeta primers and 13 Jbeta primers went into the PCR. Measured with immunoSEQ multiplex PCR; TCRdb has only the in-frame clones, and not every one. The repertoire holds 90,000 to 140,000 clones, with roughly 79% as singletons. The sample consisted of PBMCs. These receptors were obtained from a man aged 40-55 years in good health and CMV-seronegative.

This clone was counted only a few times. This chain joins TRBV9 and TRBJ1-6, with no clear D. The CDR3 is 14 amino acids. V lost 0 bases, J lost 7 bases, and 8 bases lay in between. Looked up from germline, CDR1 is SGDLS and CDR2 is YYNGEE. The CDR3 DNA is TGTGCCAGCAGCGTAGACCCGGGAAATTCACCCCTCCACTTT. It translates to CASSVDPGNSPLHF.

CDR3: CASSRGQFNSPLHF. The CDR3 nucleotides read TGTGCCAGCAGCCGCGGACAGTTTAATTCACCCCTCCACTTT. This chain uses TRBV28 with TRBJ1-6, with D possibly matching TRBD1 (6 bases). Germline CDR1 reads MDHEN; CDR2 reads SYDVKM. V dropped 6 bases and J dropped 6 bases, with 12 bases sitting between them. The CDR3 extends over 14 amino acids.

V gene TRBV6-5 combines with J gene TRBJ1-1, with D hard to call. The V and J ends lost 6 bases and 6 bases respectively, with 17 bases between them. This CDR3 contains 14 residues. Germline loops: CDR1 MNHEY, CDR2 SVGAGI. CDR3 loop: CASRSPRGSAEAFF. In nucleotides, the CDR3 is TGTGCCAGCAGAAGCCCGCGAGGAAGCGCTGAAGCTTTCTTT.

The chain employs TRBV4-2 and TRBJ2-2, with 10 bases lining up with TRBD2. The CDR3 length is 16 residues. Per the germline V gene, CDR1 is LGHNA and CDR2 is YNFKEQ. Trimming removed 1 base from V and 2 bases from J; junction bases left unmatched: 1. CDR3: CASSQGTSGNTGELFF. CDR3 sequence (DNA): TGTGCCAGCAGCCAAGGGACTAGCGGAAACACCGGGGAGCTGTTTTTT.

The rearrangement joins TRBV9 to TRBJ2-7; 7 nucleotides match TRBD2. This CDR3 has 15 amino acids. After removal of 4 bases from V and 6 bases from J, the junction contained 13 bases not matched to a gene. Germline CDR1 reads SGDLS; CDR2 reads YYNGEE. The CDR3 DNA sequence: TGTGCCAGCAGCCCCCATGTTGCGGGAGTTGGCGAGCAGTACTTC. Its protein product is CASSPHVAGVGEQYF.

This clone has just one count. The genes are TRBV7-8 and TRBJ2-7; TRBD1 is a possible D gene (5 bases). This CDR3 region has 13 residues. Germline CDR1 reads SGHVS; CDR2 reads FQNEAQ. V lost 5 bases, J lost 1 base, and 9 bases lay in between. The CDR3 sequence: CASSTGHSYEQYF. The CDR3 DNA reads TGTGCCAGCAGCACCGGACATTCCTACGAGCAGTACTTC.

V usage is TRBV6-1 and J usage is TRBJ2-7; 7 bases agree with TRBD1. With 6 bases clipped from V and 0 bases from J, the junction kept 8 bases outside the gene matches. CDR1 is MNHNS and CDR2 is SASEGT in the germline V gene. CDR3 length: 15 residues. This chain's CDR3 is CASRAPTGSSYEQYF. CDR3 nucleotide sequence: TGTGCCAGCAGAGCCCCGACAGGGAGCTCCTACGAGCAGTACTTC.

The chain couples TRBV9 to TRBJ2-1; maybe TRBD2 (5 bases). Germline V lookup: CDR1 SGDLS, CDR2 YYNGEE. V dropped 5 bases and J dropped 6 bases, with 18 bases sitting between them. The CDR3 contains 15 residues. CDR3 coding DNA: TGTGCCAGCAGGAGGCCCCCTTTCGAGGGCAATGAGCAGTTCTTC. Amino acids: CASRRPPFEGNEQFF. Using reference TRBV9 and TRBJ2-1 for the parts outside the CDR3, the full variable domain is DSGVTQTPKHLITATGQRVTLRCSPRSGDLSVYWYQQSLDQGLQFLIQYYNGEERAKGNILERFSAQQFPDLHSELNLSSLELGDSALYFCASRRPPFEGNEQFFGPGTRLTVL.

The chain joins TRBV19 to TRBJ2-3, with TRBD1 matching 7 bases. This CDR3 has 13 amino acids. Per the germline V gene, CDR1 is LNHDA and CDR2 is SQIVND (reference sequence). Trimming took 3 bases from V and 6 from J; bases not matched to a gene: 3. The CDR3 nucleotides are TGTGCCAGTAGTATTGACAGGGCGGATACGCAGTATTTT. Translation: CASSIDRADTQYF.

The CDR3 coding sequence is TGTGCCAGCAGCCAAGTCAGCTCCTATAATTCACCCCTCCACTTT. Encoded protein: CASSQVSSYNSPLHF. V and J are TRBV27 and TRBJ1-6; D is uncertain. The CDR3 sequence is 15 residues long. With 6 bases removed from V and 0 bases from J, the gap between germline ends came to 9 bases. Germline CDR1 and CDR2: MNHEY and SMNVEV (reference sequence).

CDR3 region: CASSPTGTGPYNSPLHF. CDR3 in DNA: TGTGCCAGCTCACCGACCGGGACAGGGCCCTATAATTCACCCCTCCACTTT. The rearrangement joins TRBV18 to TRBJ1-6; 9 bases are shared with TRBD1. The trim removed 3 bases at V and 2 bases at J, leaving 5 bases unmatched. This CDR3 is 17 amino acids long. CDR1 is KGHSH, CDR2 LQKENI, per germline.

The genes are TRBV5-1 and TRBJ2-5, with TRBD1 identical over 7 bases. The CDR3 covers 13 residues. V lost 5 bases, J lost 2 bases, and 3 bases stayed unmatched. CDR1 is SGHRS, CDR2 YFSETQ, per germline. In DNA, the CDR3 is TGCGCCAGCAGGTGGGACAGTCAAGAGACCCAGTACTTC. This encodes CASRWDSQETQYF.

V is TRBV7-9 and J is TRBJ2-1; 11 nucleotides align to TRBD1. CDR3 length: 13 amino acids. The V and J ends lost 6 bases and 8 bases, in that order; junction bases with no gene match: 3. The germline V gene has CDR1 SEHNR and CDR2 FQNEAQ (reference sequence). CDR3 region: CASRGQGVHEQFF. As DNA, the CDR3 is TGTGCCAGCAGGGGACAGGGGGTTCATGAGCAGTTCTTC.

The chain uses TRBV18 and TRBJ2-5, with 8 bases lining up with TRBD1. This CDR3 spans 15 amino acids. The V gene's germline CDR1 is KGHSH and CDR2 LQKENI. V gave up 3 bases and J gave up 4 bases; unmatched junction bases: 7. The CDR3 spells CASSPLSGTGETQYF. The CDR3 DNA reads as TGTGCCAGCTCACCTCTCTCCGGGACAGGAGAGACCCAGTACTTC.

This clone was observed a handful of times. This chain uses TRBV28 with TRBJ1-2, with 8 bases that match TRBD1. Trimming removed 4 bases from V and 6 bases from J; junction bases left unmatched: 10. CDR1 is MDHEN, CDR2 SYDVKM, per germline. This CDR3 is 15 amino acids long. The CDR3 reads CASSYPLTGADGYTF. Written as DNA, the CDR3 is TGTGCCAGCAGTTACCCTCTGACAGGGGCCGATGGCTACACCTTC.

CDR3 coding DNA: TGTGCCTGGAGTGGGGGAACAGGACAGATCTACGAGCAGTACTTC. This encodes CAWSGGTGQIYEQYF. The J gene is TRBJ2-7, the V gene TRBV30, with D perhaps matching TRBD1 (6 bases). V lost 1 base and J lost 3, with 16 bases in between. Germline CDR1 GTSNPN, CDR2 SVGIG (reference sequence). The CDR3 length is 15 residues.

The CDR3 loop is CASSLEGARAPLHF. The CDR3 DNA is TGTGCCAGCAGCTTAGAGGGGGCGCGGGCACCCCTCCACTTT. The chain couples TRBV7-9 to TRBJ1-6; 7 nucleotides match TRBD1. The CDR3 is 14 residues long. The germline gives CDR1 SEHNR, CDR2 FQNEAQ (reference sequence). V shed 1 base, J shed 11 bases, and the junction held 5 bases outside the gene matches.

This clone has a handful of counts. V usage is TRBV5-1 and J usage is TRBJ1-4; 7 bases match TRBD1. This CDR3 comprises 14 residues. Trimming at V came to 4 bases and at J to 8 bases, leaving 8 bases not matched to a gene. Germline V gives CDR1 SGHRS, CDR2 YFSETQ. The CDR3 region has the DNA TGCGCCAGCAGCGGGGACAGTCTCTCAGAAAAACTGTTTTTT. It codes for CASSGDSLSEKLFF.

This clone has a handful of counts. This sequence joins TRBV27 and TRBJ2-1; 14 nucleotides align to TRBD2. This CDR3 spans 17 amino acids. V was pared by 6 bases and J by 2 bases, with 6 bases of the junction left unmatched. The germline gives CDR1 MNHEY, CDR2 SMNVEV (reference sequence). CDR3 in DNA: TGTGCCAGCAGCGGGACTAGCGGGAGACTCACCTACAATGAGCAGTTCTTC. It codes for CASSGTSGRLTYNEQFF.

The chain has TRBV7-9 and TRBJ2-7; possible D gene TRBD1, 7 bases. Germline CDR1 and CDR2: SEHNR and FQNEAQ (reference sequence). The CDR3 sequence is 15 residues long. Trimming removed 5 bases at V and 2 bases at J, with 16 bases between. The CDR3, as DNA: TGTGCCAGCAGCCCCATTGTCAGGGGGGCCTACGAGCAGTACTTC. Protein: CASSPIVRGAYEQYF.

This clone was seen a single time. Here the CDR3 DNA reads TGTGCCACCAGCCGGTCATTCCGACTAGCGGGGGCGAAGGAGGATACGCAGTATTTT. Translating gives CATSRSFRLAGAKEDTQYF. The chain links TRBV15 to TRBJ2-3, with 12 bases fitting TRBD2. The CDR3 length is 19 residues. The J segment lost 6 bases and the V segment lost 5 bases, leaving 18 bases of the junction unmatched. Germline V gene sequence: CDR1 LNHNV, CDR2 YYDKDF (reference sequence).

This rearrangement joins TRBV5-1 to TRBJ2-3; no clear D gene. V was clipped by 0 bases and J by 3 bases, with 8 bases between them. This CDR3 region has 14 residues. The V gene's germline CDR1 is SGHRS and CDR2 YFSETQ. CDR3 in amino acids: CASSLGQKTDTQYF. Written as DNA, the CDR3 is TGCGCCAGCAGCTTGGGTCAGAAAACAGATACGCAGTATTTT.

The V call is TRBV10-2, the J call TRBJ2-7, with 7 bases matching TRBD2. The germline V gene has CDR1 WSHSY and CDR2 SAAADI. CDR3 length: 12 amino acids. The J segment lost 11 bases and the V segment lost 5 bases, leaving 9 bases of the junction unmatched. CDR3 DNA sequence: TGCGCCAGCAGTCTCCGGGACTACGAAAAGTACTTC. Its translation is CASSLRDYEKYF.

V usage is TRBV2 and J usage is TRBJ2-7; 8 positions agree with TRBD1. The V segment lost 4 bases and the J segment 7 bases; nucleotides outside the gene matches: 9. Germline V gives CDR1 SNHLY, CDR2 FYNNEI. The CDR3 runs 14 residues. Written as DNA, the CDR3 is TGTGCCAGCAGTGTCCAGGGGGCGCGGGGTGAGCAGTACTTC. It specifies CASSVQGARGEQYF.

The CDR3 DNA reads as TGTGCCAGCTCAATCTATGACAAGAACACCGGGGAGCTGTTTTTT. Translated: CASSIYDKNTGELFF. J is TRBJ2-2 and V is TRBV18; D gene ambiguous. The CDR3 consists of 15 residues. Trimming removed 5 bases from V and 1 base from J, with 11 bases in between. The V gene's germline CDR1 is KGHSH and CDR2 LQKENI.

The V and J genes are TRBV14 and TRBJ2-7, with D tentatively TRBD2 (6 bases). Germline CDR1 reads SGHDN; CDR2 reads FVKESK. There are 14 residues in the CDR3. V was clipped by 6 bases and J by 7 bases, with 19 bases between them. The CDR3, as DNA: TGTGCCAGCAGTCCGAACGGAGGGGCGGGAGAGCAGTACTTC. Translation gives CASSPNGGAGEQYF.

This clone was seen a single time. This sequence joins TRBV2 and TRBJ2-7; 7 positions agree with TRBD1. V shed 9 bases, J shed 0 bases, and the junction held 8 bases outside the gene matches. This CDR3 has 14 amino acids. CDR1 is SNHLY, CDR2 FYNNEI, per germline. CDR3 coding DNA: TGTGCCAGAGCGACAGGGCGCAGCTCCTACGAGCAGTACTTC. This sequence encodes CARATGRSSYEQYF. Together with reference TRBV2 and TRBJ2-7, the CDR3 gives the full variable domain: EPEVTQTPSHQVTQMGQEVILRCVPISNHLYFYWYRQILGQKVEFLVSFYNNEISEKSEIFDDQFSVERPDGSNFTLKIRSTKLEDSAMYFCARATGRSSYEQYFGPGTRLTVT.

This rearrangement joins TRBV10-3 to TRBJ1-3, with a tentative D call TRBD1 (6 bases). V was pared by 5 bases and J by 2 bases, with 10 bases between. Germline lookup yields CDR1 ENHRY and CDR2 SYGVKD. This CDR3 is built from 14 residues. The CDR3 region is CAISHGQPGNTIYF. DNA of the CDR3: TGTGCCATCAGTCACGGACAGCCTGGAAACACCATATATTTT.

The genes are TRBV7-2 and TRBJ2-2, with 8 positions matching TRBD1. With 5 bases clipped from V and 4 bases from J, the junction kept 6 bases outside the gene matches. This CDR3 has 15 amino acids. From germline, CDR1 is SGHTA and CDR2 FQGNSA. As DNA, the CDR3 is TGTGCCAGCAGCCCCAGGACAGGGCCCACCGGGGAGCTGTTTTTT. Amino acid sequence: CASSPRTGPTGELFF.

The genes are TRBV4-1 and TRBJ1-2, with 7 bases that match TRBD1. Germline lookup yields CDR1 MGHRA and CDR2 YSYEKL. There are 17 residues in the CDR3. J lost 3 bases, V lost 0 bases, and 10 bases had no gene match. In nucleotides, the CDR3 is TGCGCCAGCAGCCAAGATAGCGTGGCAGGGGGTTACTATGGCTACACCTTC. Its protein product is CASSQDSVAGGYYGYTF.